These T cell receptor beta chains were read from a single sample in a study of cytomegalovirus exposure and HLA in healthy donors. Sequencing used immunoSEQ multiplex PCR; TCRdb keeps in-frame clones, though not all of them. This table holds 150,000 to 170,000 clones, 65% to 80% found once. The sequenced sample was PBMCs. The receptors come from a woman aged 40 to 49 in good health and CMV-seronegative. The CDR3 runs from the conserved cysteine through the conserved F or W. The order of the fields is CDR3 length, clone size, V gene, J gene, D gene, CDR3 protein, CDR3 DNA. A D gene is named only where the DNA matches it firmly. The size field is filled for only some rows; it gives once, few, many or a size class.

>14|-|TRBV2|TRBJ1-4|TRBD1
CASITQGGEEKLFF
TGTGCCAGCATTACACAGGGGGGCGAAGAAAAACTGTTTTTT
>15|-|TRBV28|TRBJ1-1|TRBD1
CASLPPGTGRTEAFF
TGTGCCAGCCTTCCCCCCGGGACAGGGCGTACTGAAGCTTTCTTT
>10|-|TRBV2|TRBJ2-7|-
CASSGGEQYF
TGTGCCAGCAGTGGAGGCGAGCAGTACTTC
>14|-|TRBV7-2|TRBJ1-1|-
CASSLAQGNTEAFF
TGTGCCAGCAGCTTAGCACAGGGGAACACTGAAGCTTTCTTT
>15|-|TRBV7-7|TRBJ2-5|TRBD2
CASSSSSGTSGTQYF
TGTGCTAGCAGCTCCTCCTCCGGGACTAGCGGGACCCAGTACTTC
>15|few|TRBV28|TRBJ2-7|TRBD1
CASSLTGQGFYEQYF
TGTGCCAGCAGTTTGACGGGACAGGGATTTTACGAGCAGTACTTC
>14|-|TRBV28|TRBJ1-5|-
CASSLFAGGSPQHF
TGTGCCAGCAGTTTATTCGCGGGGGGTTCGCCCCAGCATTTT
>17|once|TRBV5-1|TRBJ2-3|TRBD2
CASSPRTSGVSTDTQYF
TGCGCCAGCAGCCCCCGGACTAGCGGCGTTAGCACAGATACGCAGTATTTT
>14|few|TRBV2|TRBJ1-2|-
CASSESHRERGYTF
TGTGCCAGCAGTGAGTCTCACAGGGAGAGAGGCTACACCTTC
>15|-|TRBV6-6|TRBJ2-2|TRBD2
CASRRTSGSGGELFF
TGTGCCAGCAGGCGGACTAGCGGGAGTGGGGGGGAGCTGTTTTTT
>14|-|TRBV13|TRBJ2-2|TRBD1
CASSGDRGTGELFF
TGTGCCAGCAGCGGGGACAGGGGGACCGGGGAGCTGTTTTTT
>15|-|TRBV7-9|TRBJ1-1|-
CASSGLGGSTLEAFF
TGTGCCAGCAGCGGATTGGGGGGTTCTACACTGGAAGCTTTCTTT
>14|once|TRBV7-9|TRBJ2-2|-
CASRSEANTGELFF
TGTGCCAGCAGGTCCGAGGCGAACACCGGGGAGCTGTTTTTT
>17|-|TRBV6-1|TRBJ2-3|-
CASSEALRVYSTDTQYF
TGTGCCAGCAGTGAAGCGCTTCGGGTCTATAGCACAGATACGCAGTATTTT
>17|-|TRBV5-4|TRBJ1-2|TRBD1
CASSLGGSGGREYGYTF
TGTGCCAGCAGCTTAGGGGGGTCAGGGGGGAGAGAGTATGGCTACACCTTC
>13|-|TRBV10-3|TRBJ1-5|TRBD1
CAISRGPDQPQHF
TGTGCCATCAGCAGGGGGCCGGATCAGCCCCAGCATTTT